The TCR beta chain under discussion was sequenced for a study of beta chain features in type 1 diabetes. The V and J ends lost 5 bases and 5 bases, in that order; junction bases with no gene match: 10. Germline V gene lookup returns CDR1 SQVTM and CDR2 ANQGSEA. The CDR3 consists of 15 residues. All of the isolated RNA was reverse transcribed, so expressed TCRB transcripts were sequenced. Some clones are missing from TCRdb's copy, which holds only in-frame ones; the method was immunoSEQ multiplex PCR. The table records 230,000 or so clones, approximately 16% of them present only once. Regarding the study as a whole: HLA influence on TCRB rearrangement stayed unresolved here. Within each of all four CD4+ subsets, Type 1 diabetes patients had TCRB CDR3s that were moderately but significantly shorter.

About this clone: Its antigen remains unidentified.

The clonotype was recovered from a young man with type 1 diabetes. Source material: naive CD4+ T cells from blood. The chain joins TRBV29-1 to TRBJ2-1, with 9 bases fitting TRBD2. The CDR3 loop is CSVKMRLAVNNEQFF. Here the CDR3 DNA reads TGCAGCGTTAAAATGAGACTAGCGGTTAACAATGAGCAGTTCTTC.